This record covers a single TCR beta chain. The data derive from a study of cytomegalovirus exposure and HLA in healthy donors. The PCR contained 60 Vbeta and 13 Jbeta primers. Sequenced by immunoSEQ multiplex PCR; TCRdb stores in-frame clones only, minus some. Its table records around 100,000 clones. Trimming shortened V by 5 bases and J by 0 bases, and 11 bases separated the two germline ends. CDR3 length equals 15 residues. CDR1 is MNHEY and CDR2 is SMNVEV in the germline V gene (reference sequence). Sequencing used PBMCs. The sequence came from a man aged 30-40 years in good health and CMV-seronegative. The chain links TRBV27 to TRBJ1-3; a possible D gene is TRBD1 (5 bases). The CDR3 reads CASSQGLSSGNTIYF. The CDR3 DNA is TGTGCCAGCAGTCAGGGACTTAGCTCTGGAAACACCATATATTTT.